The present T cell receptor beta chain was sequenced within a study of blood T cell repertoires in COVID-19. Study-level information: The samples span acute and convalescent COVID-19 from the United States, Italy and Spain. In each case, the material was cDNA or gDNA derived from T cells, B-cell-depleted T cells, or PBMCs.

In germline, CDR1 is MNHEY, CDR2 SVGAGI. The V end lost 4 bases, the J end lost 9 bases, and 10 bases lay between the germline ends. CDR3 length equals 12 residues. In the original analysis: The assay estimated nucleated cells by amplifying reference gene primers. The method was immunoSEQ multiplex PCR; TCRdb's version includes in-frame clones alone and lacks a portion of them. V, J and clone size derive from that table, while D and trimming were established from the DNA sequence. There are about 150,000 clones in the sample; roughly 88% occur only once, and roughly a tenth lies in the top ten. This chain joins TRBV6-5 and TRBJ2-1; no firm D call. Sequencing used peripheral blood. This TCR came from a man aged 60-69 years with active or convalescent COVID-19. CDR3 sequence (DNA): TGTGCCAGCAGTTCTCCGGGTGGTGAGCAGTTCTTC. It translates to CASSSPGGEQFF.